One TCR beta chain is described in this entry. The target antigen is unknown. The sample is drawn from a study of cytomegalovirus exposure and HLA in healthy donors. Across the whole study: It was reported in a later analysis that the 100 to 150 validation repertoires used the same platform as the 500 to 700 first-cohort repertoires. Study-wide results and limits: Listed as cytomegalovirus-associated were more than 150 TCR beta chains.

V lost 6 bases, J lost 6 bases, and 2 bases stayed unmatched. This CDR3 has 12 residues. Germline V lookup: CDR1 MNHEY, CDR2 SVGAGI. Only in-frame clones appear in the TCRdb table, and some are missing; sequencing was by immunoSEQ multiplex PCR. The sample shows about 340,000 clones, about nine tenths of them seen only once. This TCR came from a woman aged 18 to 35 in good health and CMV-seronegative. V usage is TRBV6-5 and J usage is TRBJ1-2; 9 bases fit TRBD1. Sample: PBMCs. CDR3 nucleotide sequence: TGTGCCAGCAGGTGGGACAGGGATGGCTACACCTTC. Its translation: CASRWDRDGYTF.